This T cell receptor (beta chain) was identified during a study of blood T cell repertoires in COVID-19. Study at large: The United States, Italy and Spain were the sources of the acute and convalescent COVID-19 samples. Sample material is recorded as cDNA or gDNA derived from T cells, B-cell-depleted T cells, or PBMCs.

In the authors' workflow: Reference gene primer amplification yielded estimated nucleated cell counts. Clones were read by immunoSEQ multiplex PCR, and TCRdb kept only the in-frame ones, dropping some. For V, J and clone size, that table is used; D and trimming come from the DNA. This table holds over 200,000 clones, around 90% found once. This clone was counted between two and nine times. Seattle cases were enrolled at active infection and followed longitudinally. The source material was peripheral blood. The clonotype comes from a person under 35 with COVID-19, enrolled during active disease.

The CDR3 nucleotides are TGTGCCAGCTCACCAGGACAGGGCGTTTCACCCCTCCACTTT. Its translation is CASSPGQGVSPLHF. The chain is built from TRBV18 and TRBJ1-6; 8 bases are a match to TRBD1. Germline trimming cut 2 bases from V and 9 bases from J; bases unmatched to any gene: 3. CDR3 length equals 14 residues. CDR1 is KGHSH, CDR2 LQKENI, per germline.